These T cell receptor beta chains were read from a single sample in a study of cytomegalovirus exposure and HLA in healthy donors. Profiled with immunoSEQ multiplex PCR; TCRdb holds only in-frame clones, not every one. Here the sample spans 160,000 or so clones, about four fifths being singletons. Material for sequencing was PBMCs. All receptors derive from a man under 40 in good health and CMV-seronegative. CDR3s include the opening cysteine and the closing phenylalanine or tryptophan.

J: TRBJ2-5
V: TRBV27
CDR3: CASSLLPAGSETQYF

J: TRBJ2-7
V: TRBV7-9
CDR3: CASSSEYPEQYF

J: TRBJ2-7
V: TRBV19
CDR3: CASSANRGQGKQYF

J: TRBJ2-7
V: TRBV7-9
CDR3: CASSRQGAYEQYF

J: TRBJ1-1
V: TRBV7-9
CDR3: CSSSSPRTGRLGTEAFF

J: TRBJ2-1
V: TRBV18
CDR3: CASSPRSISSYNEQFF

J: TRBJ2-4
V: TRBV23-1
CDR3: CASSPIRRARVNIQYF

J: TRBJ2-7
V: TRBV30
CDR3: CAWKTGLRGRTYEQYF

J: TRBJ1-2
V: TRBV28
CDR3: CAILDSLNYGYTF

J: TRBJ2-7
V: TRBV6-4
CDR3: CASSDGSAGGEQYF

J: TRBJ2-7
V: TRBV11-3
CDR3: CASSHTTGHLYEQYF

J: TRBJ1-2
V: TRBV11-2
CDR3: CASSLVATNYGYTF

J: TRBJ1-1
V: TRBV19
CDR3: CASSTVKDSSNTEAFF

J: TRBJ2-3
V: TRBV7-8
CDR3: CASSSRDTQYF

J: TRBJ2-1
V: TRBV27
CDR3: CASHRRGEQFF

J: TRBJ1-5
V: TRBV5-1
CDR3: CASSSGGGNQPQHF

J: TRBJ2-1
V: TRBV28
CDR3: CASYRDNNNEQFF

J: TRBJ2-7
V: TRBV19
CDR3: CASSARWTRDRADHEQYF

J: TRBJ1-3
V: TRBV28
CDR3: CASTLGTGSTIYF

J: TRBJ1-2
V: TRBV19
CDR3: CASSLISPRGDYGYTF

J: TRBJ1-1
V: TRBV5-4
CDR3: CASSPGTGAEAFF

J: TRBJ2-6
V: TRBV29-1
CDR3: CSAETSGKNGANVLTF

J: TRBJ1-1
V: TRBV25-1
CDR3: CASRRDGLNTEAFF

J: TRBJ2-3
V: TRBV29-1
CDR3: CSVEGQGELNTQYF

J: TRBJ1-1
V: TRBV7-7
CDR3: CASSPGLDTEAFF

J: TRBJ1-5
V: TRBV7-8
CDR3: CASRQGSGGYQPQHF

J: TRBJ2-5
V: TRBV10-3
CDR3: CAISGSDRGQETQYF